The 11 T cell receptor beta chains given below trace back to one sample, sequenced in a study of beta chain features in type 1 diabetes. Notes on the study in general: Moderate but significant shortening of TCRB CDR3s was recorded in all four CD4+ subsets from Type 1 diabetes patients.

Their antigens remain unidentified. The study reverse transcribed the entire isolated RNA, so it sequenced expressed TCRB transcripts. The protocol was immunoSEQ multiplex PCR, while the TCRdb copy is restricted to in-frame clones and leaves out a portion. The sample has about 340,000 clones; over 7% are singletons. The specimen sequenced was central memory CD4+ T cells from blood. The source is a man in his thirties or forties with type 1 diabetes.

The DNA for the CDR3 is TGTGCCAGCAGTGAAGCAACAAGGGATGGCTACACCTTC. It is translated as CASSEATRDGYTF. The chain is built from TRBV2 and TRBJ1-2, with D uncertain. Germline V lookup: CDR1 SNHLY, CDR2 FYNNEI. This CDR3 is 13 amino acids long. Trimming took off 0 bases at V and 6 bases at J, with 8 bases between the two ends.

The chain links TRBV5-6 to TRBJ1-2; 7 bases fit TRBD1. CDR3 size: 14 residues. J lost 3 bases, V lost 4 bases, and 6 bases had no gene match. Germline V lookup: CDR1 SGHDT, CDR2 YYEEEE. CDR3 sequence (DNA): TGTGCCAGCAGCCGTGATGACAGGGACTATGGCTACACCTTC. This translates into CASSRDDRDYGYTF.

V is TRBV7-6 and J is TRBJ2-6, with TRBD1 matching 7 bases. The germline CDR1 and CDR2 sequences are SGHVS and FNYEAQ. Losses at the gene ends were 1 base for V and 4 bases for J; bases not matched to a gene: 10. CDR3 length equals 18 residues. This CDR3 is CASSLDSGTAPGANVLTF. DNA for the CDR3: TGTGCCAGCAGCTTAGACTCCGGGACAGCCCCCGGGGCCAACGTCCTGACTTTC.

This clone was observed a few times. The CDR3 loop reads CASSLGIRDDEQYF. The CDR3 coding sequence is TGTGCCAGCAGCTTAGGCATTAGGGACGACGAGCAGTACTTC. The V gene is TRBV7-2, the J gene TRBJ2-7, with D perhaps given as TRBD1 or TRBD2 (5 bases each). Germline loops: CDR1 SGHTA, CDR2 FQGNSA. The CDR3 runs to 14 residues. The V end lost 1 base, the J end lost 5 bases, and 12 bases lay between the germline ends. Combining the CDR3 with reference TRBV7-2 and TRBJ2-7 gives the whole variable domain GAGVSQSPSNKVTEKGKDVELRCDPISGHTALYWYRQSLGQGLEFLIYFQGNSAPDKSGLPSDRFSAERTGGSVSTLTIQRTQQEDSAVYLCASSLGIRDDEQYFGPGTRLTVT.

V is TRBV27 and J is TRBJ2-1; 9 bases match TRBD2. This CDR3 has 17 amino acids. CDR1 is MNHEY, CDR2 SMNVEV, per germline (reference sequence). Trimming removed 4 bases from V and 1 base from J; junction bases left unmatched: 8. CDR3 DNA: TGTGCCAGCAGTTCACCCATAGCGGGGGTTTCCTACAATGAGCAGTTCTTC. Translation: CASSSPIAGVSYNEQFF.

A few counts support this clone. The chain has TRBV6-5 and TRBJ1-6; 7 nucleotides agree with TRBD1. In germline, CDR1 is MNHEY, CDR2 SVGAGI. The ends lost 4 bases at V and 7 bases at J; junction bases unmatched: 4. The CDR3 spans 14 residues. The CDR3 bases are TGTGCCAGCAGTTCGGGACAGACCAATTCACCCCTCCACTTT. It encodes CASSSGQTNSPLHF.

This clone appeared a few times. The chain couples TRBV7-2 to TRBJ1-1; D might be TRBD1 (6 bases). The V end was cut by 2 bases, the J end by 1 base, with 8 bases between. CDR1 is SGHTA, CDR2 FQGNSA, per germline. The CDR3 is 14 amino acids. In nucleotides, the CDR3 is TGTGCCAGCAGCTTACACAGGGCGAACACTGAAGCTTTCTTT. Amino acids: CASSLHRANTEAFF.

In its sample, this clone was seen a few times. The gene calls are TRBV30 and TRBJ1-2, with D tentatively TRBD1 (6 bases). The germline V and J ends were trimmed by 4 bases and 5 bases, with 14 bases remaining between them. The CDR3 totals 13 residues. Per germline, CDR1 GTSNPN and CDR2 SVGIG (reference sequence). The CDR3 loop reads CAWIQGIGYGYTF. Here the CDR3 DNA reads TGTGCCTGGATCCAGGGGATAGGGTATGGCTACACCTTC.

Many counts were recorded for this clone. V is TRBV4-3 and J is TRBJ1-6, with a tentative D call TRBD1 (5 bases). The V end was cut by 1 base, the J end by 9 bases, with 7 bases between. This CDR3 spans 13 amino acids. Germline CDR1 and CDR2: LGHNA and YSLEER. Here the CDR3 reads CASSQVQVSPLHF. In nucleotides, the CDR3 is TGCGCCAGCAGCCAAGTACAGGTTTCACCCCTCCACTTT.

Only a few counts were recorded for this clone. This chain links TRBV27 with TRBJ2-3; maybe TRBD1 (6 bases). Trimming took off 6 bases at V and 5 bases at J, with 12 bases between the two ends. The CDR3 is 13 residues long. The germline CDR1 and CDR2 sequences are MNHEY and SMNVEV (reference sequence). CDR3 protein: CASRNRVQDTQYF. The CDR3 nucleotides read TGTGCCAGCAGGAACAGGGTTCAAGATACGCAGTATTTT.

This clone was counted between two and nine times. CDR3 protein: CASSQDLLPGNRGRVTGELFF. The CDR3 region has the DNA TGCGCCAGCAGCCAAGATCTACTACCGGGCAACAGGGGGCGCGTCACCGGGGAGCTGTTTTTT. V is TRBV4-3 and J is TRBJ2-2, with 9 bases lining up with TRBD1. This CDR3 comprises 21 residues. The germline CDR1 and CDR2 sequences are LGHNA and YSLEER. The V gene end was trimmed by 0 bases and the J gene end by 4 bases; junction bases not matched to a gene: 18.